Below are 26 T cell receptor beta chains sequenced from a single sample in a study of human T cells and chemical hapten exposure. Time point in this sample: patch test 2, 6 weeks after DPC sensitization. Stated treatment: therapeutic diphenylcyclopropenone sensitization with weekly scalp DPC. TCRdb analysed the RACE reads with MiXCR anew, one entry per CDR3 protein. The sample has some 99,000 distinct CDR3 sequences, approximately 8.8% seen once. The sample consisted of whole blood, taken in connection with sensitization to the hapten diphenylcyclopropenone (DPC). These receptors all come from a middle-aged woman with alopecia areata. Some clones in this sample may be carry-over from other donors' samples.

V and J are TRBV12-3 or TRBV12-4 and TRBJ2-7; D remains ambiguous. The CDR3 sequence is 14 residues long. Between the trimmed V and J ends, which lost 0 bases and 4 bases, there was a span of 10 bases. The CDR3 DNA reads as TGTGCCAGCAGTTTAGCAGGGCCCGATTACGAGCAGTACTTC. This sequence encodes CASSLAGPDYEQYF.

The V gene is TRBV7-2, the J gene TRBJ2-4; D tentatively reads TRBD1 or TRBD2 (5 bases each). The CDR3 runs to 19 residues. Trimming removed 1 base from V and 1 base from J, with 20 bases in between. Germline CDR1 reads SGHTA; CDR2 reads FQGNSA. The CDR3 DNA is TGTGCCAGCAGCTTAGTGGGGGAGAGGGTATCAGGGGCCAAAAACATTCAGTACTTC. Protein sequence: CASSLVGERVSGAKNIQYF.

The J gene is TRBJ2-1, the V gene TRBV6-6; D possibly corresponds to TRBD2 (7 bases). The CDR3 is made up of 15 amino acids. Germline CDR1 and CDR2: MNHNY and SVGAGI (reference sequence). V lost 0 bases, J lost 10 bases, and 16 bases lay in between. CDR3 DNA sequence: TGTGCCAGCAGTTACTCCCGGCGGGGGCAAGGAGAGCAGTTCTTC. Translated, it gives CASSYSRRGQGEQFF.

The rearrangement links TRBV7-2 to TRBJ1-2; the D gene is possibly TRBD1 (5 bases). V shed 4 bases and J shed 4 bases, with 13 bases lying between them. The germline V gene has CDR1 SGHTA and CDR2 FQGNSA. CDR3 length: 14 amino acids. This CDR3 reads CASSSGTAPYGYTF. In nucleotides, the CDR3 is TGTGCCAGCAGCTCGGGGACGGCACCCTATGGCTACACCTTC.

A few counts support this clonotype. V gene TRBV18 combines with J gene TRBJ2-7; D uncertain. Trimming stripped 6 bases from V and 2 bases from J, with 17 bases between. Looked up from germline, CDR1 is KGHSH and CDR2 is LQKENI. CDR3 size: 15 residues. The CDR3 reads CASSSATLPPYEQYF. CDR3 nucleotides: TGTGCCAGCTCCTCTGCAACCCTACCACCCTACGAGCAGTACTTC.

This clonotype was picked up many times. The chain recombines TRBV7-2 with TRBJ2-3; 11 bases fit TRBD2. CDR3 length: 13 residues. Germline loops: CDR1 SGHTA, CDR2 FQGNSA. Germline trimming cut 6 bases from V and 5 bases from J; bases unmatched to any gene: 1. The DNA of the CDR3 is TGTGCCAGCAGACTAGCGGGGGAAGATACGCAGTATTTT. Its translation: CASRLAGEDTQYF.

The chain uses TRBV29-1 and TRBJ1-6; D remains unclear. The germline CDR1 and CDR2 sequences are SQVTM and ANQGSEA. This CDR3 spans 13 amino acids. V lost 6 bases and J 7 bases, leaving 13 bases between the germline ends. The CDR3 coding sequence is TGCAGCGTCCAAGCCCGGGAGAATTCACCCCTCCACTTT. Translated, it gives CSVQARENSPLHF.

The V call is TRBV24-1, the J call TRBJ2-4; the match to TRBD1 covers 10 bases. Trimming took 4 bases from V and 7 from J; bases not matched to a gene: 3. Germline loops: CDR1 KGHDR, CDR2 SFDVKD. This CDR3 contains 14 residues. The CDR3 spells CATSEGQGTNIQYF. In DNA, the CDR3 is TGTGCCACCAGTGAGGGACAGGGGACCAACATTCAGTACTTC.

The table lists this clonotype with a few counts. The J gene is TRBJ2-3, the V gene TRBV29-1, with TRBD1 as a possible D gene (6 bases). The CDR3 extends over 14 amino acids. CDR1 is SQVTM, CDR2 ANQGSEA, per germline. The CDR3 sequence: CSVEGDAGTDTQYF. CDR3 DNA sequence: TGCTCGGTCGAGGGGGATGCTGGTACAGATACGCAGTATTTT.

This clonotype turned up a few times. The V call is TRBV20-1, the J call TRBJ2-5; D unclear. There are 13 residues in the CDR3. V was shortened by 6 bases and J by 4 bases, with 15 bases between the two germline ends. CDR1 is DFQATT and CDR2 is SNEGSKA in the germline V gene (reference sequence). The CDR3, as DNA: TGCAGTGCGCCACCCCTCCGGACAGAGACCCAGTACTTC. It specifies CSAPPLRTETQYF.

The gene calls are TRBV12-3 or TRBV12-4 and TRBJ1-5, with a weak D call TRBD1 (5 bases). Between the trimmed V and J ends, which lost 0 bases and 9 bases, there was a span of 6 bases. This CDR3 is 12 amino acids long. DNA of the CDR3: TGTGCCAGCAGTTTAGCGAGGGGGCCCCAGCATTTT. Residues: CASSLARGPQHF.

This clonotype was counted at least ten times. The V and J genes are TRBV6-6 and TRBJ2-4; D perhaps matches TRBD1 (6 bases). This CDR3 has 19 residues. Germline CDR1 MNHNY, CDR2 SVGAGI (reference sequence). V lost 5 bases, J lost 5 bases, and 28 bases lay in between. This chain's CDR3 is CASSHRDPEVSRSENIQYF. The CDR3 DNA reads TGTGCCAGCAGTCACAGGGATCCTGAAGTGAGTCGGTCCGAAAACATTCAGTACTTC.

This clonotype was detected ten times or more. The V gene is TRBV4-1, the J gene TRBJ2-2, with D possibly matching TRBD2 (5 bases). CDR1 and CDR2 (germline): MGHRA, YSYEKL. CDR3 length equals 16 residues. V was clipped by 1 base and J by 0 bases, with 9 bases between them. The CDR3 DNA reads as TGCGCCAGCAGCCAAGGGAGGAGGTCGAACACCGGGGAGCTGTTTTTT. As protein: CASSQGRRSNTGELFF.

This clonotype was counted between two and nine times. This chain joins TRBV20-1 and TRBJ2-5; 9 nucleotides agree with TRBD1. The CDR3 has 12 amino acids. CDR1 DFQATT and CDR2 SNEGSKA come from the germline V gene (reference sequence). V trimming: 5 bases; J trimming: 5 bases; junction bases outside the gene matches: 3. The CDR3 coding sequence is TGCAGTGCTCGTACAGGGGGCGAGACCCAGTACTTC. Protein product: CSARTGGETQYF.

This clonotype has only a few counts. The J gene is TRBJ2-2, the V gene TRBV2; no firm D call. Germline assignment: CDR1 SNHLY and CDR2 FYNNEI. The CDR3 runs 12 residues. V lost 3 bases and J 5 bases, leaving 4 bases between the germline ends. This CDR3 is CASSDRTGELFF. CDR3 nucleotides: TGTGCCAGCAGTGACCGGACCGGGGAGCTGTTTTTT.

This clonotype was detected many times. In DNA form, the CDR3 reads TGTGCCTGGAGTGTGGGGACTAGCAGCGATGAGCAGTTCTTC. Amino acid sequence: CAWSVGTSSDEQFF. The rearrangement uses TRBV30 and TRBJ2-1, with TRBD2 identical over 9 bases. With 0 bases clipped from V and 8 bases from J, the junction kept 5 bases outside the gene matches. The germline V gene has CDR1 GTSNPN and CDR2 SVGIG (reference sequence). The CDR3 consists of 14 residues.

The V and J genes are TRBV28 and TRBJ1-3, with TRBD1 as a possible D gene (5 bases). The germline V and J ends were trimmed by 2 bases and 0 bases, with 8 bases remaining between them. The length of the CDR3 is 15 residues. The V gene's germline CDR1 is MDHEN and CDR2 SYDVKM. The CDR3 region is CASSLDSNSGNTIYF. Written as DNA, the CDR3 is TGTGCCAGCAGTTTAGACAGCAACTCTGGAAACACCATATATTTT.

This clonotype occurred many times. The J gene is TRBJ2-2, the V gene TRBV6-1; the D call may be TRBD1 or TRBD2 (6 bases each). The CDR3 totals 16 residues. CDR1 and CDR2 from the germline V gene are MNHNS and SASEGT. V was trimmed by 4 bases and J by 5 bases, leaving 17 bases between them. For the CDR3, the DNA is TGTGCCAGCAGTGCTTTAGGGGGGCCAGGGACCGGGGAGCTGTTTTTT. It encodes CASSALGGPGTGELFF.

The rearrangement joins TRBV5-1 to TRBJ1-2, with D perhaps TRBD1 (6 bases). Trimming stripped 0 bases from V and 6 bases from J, with 12 bases between. Germline CDR1 is SGHRS and CDR2 is YFSETQ. The CDR3 has 14 residues. CDR3 nucleotides: TGCGCCAGCAGCTTGGTCGTGGACAGCGATGGCTACACCTTC. Its translation is CASSLVVDSDGYTF.

This clonotype was found a few times. The chain recombines TRBV28 with TRBJ1-5; TRBD1 might be the D (5 bases). The CDR3 is made up of 16 amino acids. The V end was cut by 2 bases, the J end by 2 bases, with 13 bases between. Germline V gene data show CDR1 as MDHEN and CDR2 as SYDVKM. This CDR3 reads CASSLMGGTGNQPQHF. The CDR3 DNA follows: TGTGCCAGCAGTTTAATGGGGGGAACGGGCAATCAGCCCCAGCATTTT.

In this sample, this clonotype turned up a few times. V and J are TRBV18 and TRBJ2-3; 7 bases line up with TRBD1. V was pared by 3 bases and J by 4 bases, with 1 base of the junction left unmatched. CDR1 is KGHSH and CDR2 is LQKENI in the germline V gene. The CDR3 length is 13 residues. CDR3 in amino acids: CASSPGTADTQYF. The CDR3 DNA sequence: TGTGCCAGCTCACCTGGGACAGCAGATACGCAGTATTTT.

This clonotype came up many times. The chain recombines TRBV29-1 with TRBJ2-1, with 8 bases aligning to TRBD2. Germline V lookup: CDR1 SQVTM, CDR2 ANQGSEA. V gave up 1 base and J gave up 9 bases; unmatched junction bases: 2. The CDR3 length is 12 residues. The CDR3 loop reads CSVEGLASEQFF. For the CDR3, the DNA is TGCAGCGTTGAAGGACTAGCGAGTGAGCAGTTCTTC.

This clonotype came up a few times. The chain uses TRBV7-6 and TRBJ1-4; D may be TRBD1 (5 bases). This CDR3 has 12 residues. V shed 5 bases and J shed 8 bases, with 9 bases lying between them. Germline V gives CDR1 SGHVS, CDR2 FNYEAQ. The CDR3 loop is CASSPGTEKLFF. DNA of the CDR3: TGTGCCAGCAGCCCTGGGACCGAAAAACTGTTTTTT.

This clonotype was counted at least ten times. J is TRBJ2-1 and V is TRBV7-9, with TRBD1 matching 8 bases. The CDR3 runs to 15 residues. V was clipped by 9 bases and J by 3 bases; unmatched bases: 10. Germline loops: CDR1 SEHNR, CDR2 FQNEAQ (reference sequence). The CDR3 DNA reads TGTGCCAGTTCGTCCTCAGGGGGCGGCTACAATGAGCAGTTCTTC. Its translation: CASSSSGGGYNEQFF. The entire variable domain, with the rest obtained from reference TRBV7-9 and TRBJ2-1, is as follows: DTGVSQNPRHKITKRGQNVTFRCDPISEHNRLYWYRQTLGQGPEFLTYFQNEAQLEKSRLLSDRFSAERPKGSFSTLEIQRTEQGDSAMYLCASSSSGGGYNEQFFGPGTRLTVL.

This clonotype was seen many times. The J gene is TRBJ1-5, the V gene TRBV6-2 or TRBV6-3; D is unresolved. V gave up 2 bases and J gave up 0 bases, with 14 bases separating them. Germline V gene lookup returns CDR1 MNHEY and CDR2 SVGEGT. CDR3 length: 17 residues. Here the CDR3 reads CASSYRSGKYSNQPQHF. Written as DNA, the CDR3 is TGTGCCAGCAGTTACCGATCGGGGAAATATAGCAATCAGCCCCAGCATTTT.

This clonotype came up a few times. The rearrangement uses TRBV6-2 or TRBV6-3 and TRBJ2-1; tentatively, D is TRBD1 or TRBD2 (6 bases each). Germline lookup yields CDR1 MNHEY and CDR2 SVGEGT. The length of the CDR3 is 14 residues. V was trimmed by 6 bases and J by 3 bases, leaving 12 bases between them. As DNA, the CDR3 is TGTGCCAGCAGCTTGGGGGGCCTCTACAATGAGCAGTTCTTC. Translation: CASSLGGLYNEQFF.